These 16 T cell receptor beta chains originate from one sample sequenced in a study of OX40 agonist ivuxolimab in advanced cancers. Using immunoSEQ multiplex PCR, the repertoire was profiled, and TCRdb retains in-frame clones only, with some absent. The sample contains roughly 71,000 clones, 75% to 80% of which appear only once. This material consisted of CD4+ or CD8+ T cells sorted from blood, taken in a trial of the OX40 agonist ivuxolimab. The source of these receptors is an adult with an advanced solid tumor such as melanoma, head and neck, liver or kidney cancer.

This chain uses TRBV11-2 with TRBJ1-4, with D perhaps matching TRBD1 (5 bases). Germline-derived CDR1 and CDR2 are SGHAT and FQNNGV. The CDR3 has 13 residues. Trimming took off 3 bases at V and 9 bases at J, with 11 bases between the two ends. The CDR3, as DNA: TGTGCCAGCAGCTTTGAGCAGGGCCAAAAACTGTTTTTT. As protein: CASSFEQGQKLFF.

The chain recombines TRBV5-6 with TRBJ1-2; 7 bases agree with TRBD1. Germline CDR1 reads SGHDT; CDR2 reads YYEEEE. The V gene end was trimmed by 6 bases and the J gene end by 4 bases; junction bases not matched to a gene: 15. The CDR3 is 16 residues long. CDR3 DNA: TGTGCCAGCACTAAAAAGGGTAGGGGGCGAAGCTATGGCTACACCTTC. Encoded protein: CASTKKGRGRSYGYTF. Full variable domain (rest looked up from reference TRBV5-6 and TRBJ1-2): DAGVTQSPTHLIKTRGQQVTLRCSPKSGHDTVSWYQQALGQGPQFIFQYYEEEERQRGNFPDRFSGHQFPNYSSELNVNALLLGDSALYLCASTKKGRGRSYGYTFGSGTRLTVV.

V usage is TRBV30 and J usage is TRBJ1-4; D gene ambiguous. The CDR3 runs to 13 residues. The germline V gene encodes CDR1 GTSNPN and CDR2 SVGIG (reference sequence). The ends were cut back, 0 bases at V and 6 bases at J, with 8 bases in the middle. The CDR3 reads CAWSVGWDEKLFF. CDR3 sequence (DNA): TGTGCCTGGAGTGTAGGGTGGGATGAAAAACTGTTTTTT.

This clone was seen a single time. The chain carries TRBV5-6 and TRBJ2-1; 7 positions agree with TRBD2. CDR1 SGHDT and CDR2 YYEEEE come from the germline V gene. With V trimmed by 3 bases and J by 7 bases, 10 bases remained unmatched. This CDR3 has 15 amino acids. CDR3 sequence reads: CASSSPLAVPNEQFF. As DNA, the CDR3 is TGTGCCAGCAGCTCCCCCCTAGCGGTACCAAATGAGCAGTTCTTC. Full variable domain (remainder filled in from reference TRBV5-6 and TRBJ2-1): DAGVTQSPTHLIKTRGQQVTLRCSPKSGHDTVSWYQQALGQGPQFIFQYYEEEERQRGNFPDRFSGHQFPNYSSELNVNALLLGDSALYLCASSSPLAVPNEQFFGPGTRLTVL.

The chain joins TRBV7-9 to TRBJ1-4; no firm D call. V shed 1 base and J shed 5 bases, with 11 bases lying between them. The CDR3 sequence is 15 residues long. In germline, CDR1 is SEHNR, CDR2 FQNEAQ (reference sequence). The CDR3 coding sequence is TGTGCCAGCAGCTTAGGTGTCACCGGGAATGAAAAACTGTTTTTT. Its translation is CASSLGVTGNEKLFF.

The chain joins TRBV11-2 to TRBJ1-3; D possibly corresponds to TRBD1 (5 bases). The CDR3 length is 15 residues. Trimming removed 6 bases from V and 0 bases from J, with 12 bases in between. Germline loops: CDR1 SGHAT, CDR2 FQNNGV. As DNA, the CDR3 is TGTGCCAGCAGTCTAGGGGCGAGCTCTGGAAACACCATATATTTT. Its protein is CASSLGASSGNTIYF.

This sequence joins TRBV11-1 and TRBJ2-5, with D perhaps matching TRBD2 (5 bases). Germline-derived CDR1 and CDR2 are SGHAT and FQDESV (reference sequence). The CDR3 is 15 amino acids. The V end was cut by 5 bases, the J end by 1 base, with 14 bases between. The CDR3 DNA sequence: TGTGCCAGCAGCGCCACCGGGGAAGGCCAAGAGACCCAGTACTTC. It translates to CASSATGEGQETQYF. Full variable domain (missing parts from reference TRBV11-1 and TRBJ2-5): EAEVAQSPRYKITEKSQAVAFWCDPISGHATLYWYRQILGQGPELLVQFQDESVVDDSQLPKDRFSAERLKGVDSTLKIQPAELGDSAMYLCASSATGEGQETQYFGPGTRLLVL.

The chain employs TRBV11-1 and TRBJ2-3, with D possibly TRBD2 on 5 matching bases. The V gene lost 5 bases and the J gene lost 3 bases, with 18 bases spanning the gap. Germline-derived CDR1 and CDR2 are SGHAT and FQDESV (reference sequence). This CDR3 is 16 amino acids long. The CDR3 sequence: CASSTTSGSRTDTQYF. Here the CDR3 DNA reads TGTGCCAGCAGCACCACCTCGGGGAGCAGGACAGATACGCAGTATTTT.

This clone was recorded at least ten times. The V and J genes are TRBV10-3 and TRBJ2-7; TRBD1 matches 7 bases. Germline trimming cut 0 bases from V and 4 bases from J; bases unmatched to any gene: 6. The CDR3 has 15 amino acids. The germline V gene encodes CDR1 ENHRY and CDR2 SYGVKD. For the CDR3, the DNA is TGTGCCATCAGTGAGTCGGGGGACAGAGGGTACGAGCAGTACTTC. Amino acids: CAISESGDRGYEQYF.

The J gene is TRBJ2-3, the V gene TRBV6-5; 13 nucleotides line up with TRBD2. The CDR3 loop spans 13 amino acids. Per the germline V gene, CDR1 is MNHEY and CDR2 is SVGAGI. Trimming cost V 10 bases and J 6 bases; bases outside gene matches: 4. CDR3 coding DNA: TGTGCCACACTAGCGGGGGGGCCGGATACGCAGTATTTT. This codes for CATLAGGPDTQYF.

J is TRBJ1-2 and V is TRBV18; tentative D call: TRBD1 (5 bases). The CDR3 has 12 residues. Deletions cut 5 bases from V and 7 bases from J, with 11 bases between. Germline assignment: CDR1 KGHSH and CDR2 LQKENI. As DNA, the CDR3 is TGTGCCAGCTCATCCGGGACGAGTGGCTACACCTTC. Translating it yields CASSSGTSGYTF.

The chain joins TRBV5-4 to TRBJ2-7; TRBD2 agrees at 13 bases. Germline trimming cut 4 bases from V and 1 base from J; bases unmatched to any gene: 8. The germline V gene encodes CDR1 SGHNT and CDR2 YYREEE (reference sequence). This CDR3 is 17 amino acids long. This CDR3 reads CASSAGTSGARSYEQYF. CDR3 DNA sequence: TGTGCCAGCAGCGCCGGGACTAGCGGGGCTCGATCCTACGAGCAGTACTTC.

The CDR3 loop is CAWTGSGNSPLHF. CDR3 coding DNA: TGTGCCTGGACCGGGTCCGGTAATTCACCCCTCCACTTT. J is TRBJ1-6 and V is TRBV30, with D hard to call. V lost 4 bases and J lost 6, with 10 bases in between. CDR3 length equals 13 residues. Germline V CDR1 and CDR2: GTSNPN, SVGIG (reference sequence).

This clone was detected only a few times. This chain uses TRBV19 with TRBJ2-1; TRBD2 aligns across 15 bases. This CDR3 has 17 amino acids. Germline V lookup: CDR1 LNHDA, CDR2 SQIVND (reference sequence). V was clipped by 1 base and J by 4 bases; unmatched bases: 2. The CDR3 reads CASSIGTSGRAYNEQFF. In DNA form, the CDR3 reads TGTGCCAGTAGTATAGGGACTAGCGGGAGGGCTTACAATGAGCAGTTCTTC. The full variable domain, in which reference TRBV19 and TRBJ2-1 provide the parts outside the CDR3, is DGGITQSPKYLFRKEGQNVTLSCEQNLNHDAMYWYRQDPGQGLRLIYYSQIVNDFQKGDIAEGYSVSREKKESFPLTVTSAQKNPTAFYLCASSIGTSGRAYNEQFFGPGTRLTVL.

The chain carries TRBV9 and TRBJ2-1, with 8 bases aligning to TRBD1. Losses at the gene ends were 3 bases for V and 0 bases for J; bases not matched to a gene: 5. The CDR3 has 16 amino acids. The germline V gene has CDR1 SGDLS and CDR2 YYNGEE. DNA of the CDR3: TGTGCCAGCAGCGGGGGGACAGGCGGCTCCTACAATGAGCAGTTCTTC. As protein: CASSGGTGGSYNEQFF.

CDR3 sequence (DNA): TGTGCCAGCAGCTTGGAATTGTCAGCTGGGAACTTAGAGCAGTACTTC. It yields the protein CASSLELSAGNLEQYF. The V gene is TRBV5-8, the J gene TRBJ2-7; D unresolved. The CDR3 has 16 amino acids. Germline CDR1 reads SGHTS; CDR2 reads YDEGEE. The ends were cut back, 0 bases at V and 7 bases at J, with 20 bases in the middle.